This T cell receptor beta chain is drawn from a study of T cell responses to AZD1222 COVID-19 vaccine. Study observations and caveats: The study found Spike-specific TCR breadth and depth rose after two AZD1222 doses. Seropositive AZD1222 recipients at baseline numbered only five or six. Among the donors, most were white British and more were female, and clonal diversity was possibly underestimated.

The V gene's germline CDR1 is MGHRA and CDR2 YSYEKL. Trimming stripped 2 bases from V and 0 bases from J, with 13 bases between. The CDR3 is 17 amino acids. Clones were read by immunoSEQ multiplex PCR, and TCRdb kept only the in-frame ones, dropping some. The data show 95,000 to 100,000 clones, approximately 90% seen once. This clone has only a few counts. Its antigen is unknown. The V gene is TRBV4-1, the J gene TRBJ2-2; D is unresolved. This specimen consisted of peripheral blood, obtained on day 0 of AZD1222 vaccination. The source is an adult in good health. This CDR3 reads CASSQSGAYPNTGELFF. CDR3 in DNA: TGCGCCAGCAGCCAAAGTGGTGCATATCCGAACACCGGGGAGCTGTTTTTT.